This note documents a single T cell receptor beta chain sequence. Antigen specificity is unknown. This entry comes from a study of a mutant IDH1 vaccine in newly diagnosed glioma. Documented time point: week 35, safety follow-up. Vaccination used 300 ug of mutant IDH1 20-mer peptide per dose, with topical imiquimod. There were eight vaccinations for patients, given in weeks 1, 3, 5, 7, 11, 15, 19 and 23. Here immunoSEQ multiplex PCR was the method, and the copy in TCRdb shows in-frame clones only, minus some. Of about 68,000 clones listed, approximately 81% were seen once; the top ten hold roughly 12%. The CDR3 runs to 15 residues. The V gene's germline CDR1 is SGHTA and CDR2 FQGNSA. The V end lost 5 bases, the J end lost 4 bases, and 17 bases lay between the germline ends.

The chain couples TRBV7-2 to TRBJ1-2; D remains unclear. The receptor's source is a man between 18 and 35 years old with glioma. Sequenced material: PBMCs, taken from a glioma patient whose treatment included an IDH1 peptide vaccine. CDR3 sequence reads: CASSLGPPRGYGYTF. The CDR3 DNA reads as TGTGCCAGCAGCCTCGGCCCCCCCCGTGGCTATGGCTACACCTTC.